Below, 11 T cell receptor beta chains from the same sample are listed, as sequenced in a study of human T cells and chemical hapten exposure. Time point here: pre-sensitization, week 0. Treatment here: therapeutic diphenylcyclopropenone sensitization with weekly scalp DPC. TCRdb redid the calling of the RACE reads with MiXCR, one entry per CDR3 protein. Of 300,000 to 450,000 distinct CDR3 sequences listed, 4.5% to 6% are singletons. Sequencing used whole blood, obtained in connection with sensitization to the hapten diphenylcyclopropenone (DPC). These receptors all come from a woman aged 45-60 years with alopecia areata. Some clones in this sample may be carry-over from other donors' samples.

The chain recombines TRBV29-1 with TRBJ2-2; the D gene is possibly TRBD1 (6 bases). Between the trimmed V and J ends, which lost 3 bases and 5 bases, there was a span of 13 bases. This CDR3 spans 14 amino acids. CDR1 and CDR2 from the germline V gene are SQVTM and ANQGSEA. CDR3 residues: CSVEGEGVTGELFF. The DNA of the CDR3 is TGCAGCGTTGAGGGAGAGGGGGTAACCGGGGAGCTGTTTTTT.

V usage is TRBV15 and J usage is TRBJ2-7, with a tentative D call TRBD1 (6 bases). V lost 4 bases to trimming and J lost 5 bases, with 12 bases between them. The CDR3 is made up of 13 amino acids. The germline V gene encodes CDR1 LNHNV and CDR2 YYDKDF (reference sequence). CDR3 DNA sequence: TGTGCCACCAGCAACGGCCAGGGGCACGAGCAGTACTTC. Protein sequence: CATSNGQGHEQYF.

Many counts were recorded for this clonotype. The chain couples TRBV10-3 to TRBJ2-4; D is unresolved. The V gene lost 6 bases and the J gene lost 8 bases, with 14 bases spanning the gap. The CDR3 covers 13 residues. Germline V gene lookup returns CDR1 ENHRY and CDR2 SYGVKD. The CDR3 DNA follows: TGTGCCATCAGCGGAGACTCGCGCGACATTCAGTACTTC. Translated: CAISGDSRDIQYF.

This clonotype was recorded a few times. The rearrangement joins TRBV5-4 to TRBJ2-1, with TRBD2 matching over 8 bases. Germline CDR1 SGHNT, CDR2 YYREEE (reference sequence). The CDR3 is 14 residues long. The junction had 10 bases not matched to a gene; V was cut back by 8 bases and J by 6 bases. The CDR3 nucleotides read TGTGCCAGTCCCGGGGCGGGAGGTAGCAATGAGCAGTTCTTC. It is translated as CASPGAGGSNEQFF.

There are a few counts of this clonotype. The CDR3 protein is CASSLGPEETQYF. For the CDR3, the DNA is TGCGCCAGCAGCTTGGGACCTGAAGAGACCCAGTACTTC. V and J are TRBV5-1 and TRBJ2-5, with no clear D. CDR1 is SGHRS, CDR2 YFSETQ, per germline. CDR3 length equals 13 residues. Trimming cost V 0 bases and J 3 bases, with 6 bases left between them.

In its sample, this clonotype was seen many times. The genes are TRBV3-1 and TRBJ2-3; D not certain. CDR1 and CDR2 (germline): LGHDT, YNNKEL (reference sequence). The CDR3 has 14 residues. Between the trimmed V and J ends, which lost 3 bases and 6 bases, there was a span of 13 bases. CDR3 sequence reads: CASSHSRQTDTQYF. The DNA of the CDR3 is TGTGCCAGCAGCCACAGTCGGCAAACTGATACGCAGTATTTT.

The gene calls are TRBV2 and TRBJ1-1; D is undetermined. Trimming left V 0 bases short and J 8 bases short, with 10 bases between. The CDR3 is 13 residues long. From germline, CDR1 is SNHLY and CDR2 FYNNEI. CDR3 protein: CASSEAVGLEAFF. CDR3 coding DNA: TGTGCCAGCAGTGAAGCGGTAGGGTTGGAAGCTTTCTTT.

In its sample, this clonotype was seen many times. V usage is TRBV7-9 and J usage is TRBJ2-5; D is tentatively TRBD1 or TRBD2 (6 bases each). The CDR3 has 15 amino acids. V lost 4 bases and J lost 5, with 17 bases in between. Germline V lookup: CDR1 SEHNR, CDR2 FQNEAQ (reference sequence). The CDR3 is CASSSFGEGGETQYF. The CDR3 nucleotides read TGTGCCAGCAGCTCCTTCGGTGAAGGGGGGGAGACCCAGTACTTC. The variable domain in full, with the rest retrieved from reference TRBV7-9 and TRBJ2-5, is DTGVSQNPRHKITKRGQNVTFRCDPISEHNRLYWYRQTLGQGPEFLTYFQNEAQLEKSRLLSDRFSAERPKGSFSTLEIQRTEQGDSAMYLCASSSFGEGGETQYFGPGTRLLVL.

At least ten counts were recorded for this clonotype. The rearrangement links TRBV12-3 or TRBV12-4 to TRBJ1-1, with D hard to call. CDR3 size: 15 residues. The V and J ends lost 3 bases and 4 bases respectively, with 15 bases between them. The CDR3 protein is CASSFRGIDPTEAFF. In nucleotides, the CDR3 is TGTGCCAGCAGTTTCAGAGGGATAGACCCCACTGAAGCTTTCTTT.

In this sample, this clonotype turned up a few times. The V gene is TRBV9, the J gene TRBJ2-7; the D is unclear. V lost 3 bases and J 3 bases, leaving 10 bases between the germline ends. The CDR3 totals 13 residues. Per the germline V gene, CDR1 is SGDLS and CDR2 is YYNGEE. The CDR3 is CASSGGTDYEQYF. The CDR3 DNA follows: TGTGCCAGCAGCGGCGGCACGGACTACGAGCAGTACTTC. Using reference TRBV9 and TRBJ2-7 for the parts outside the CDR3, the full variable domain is DSGVTQTPKHLITATGQRVTLRCSPRSGDLSVYWYQQSLDQGLQFLIQYYNGEERAKGNILERFSAQQFPDLHSELNLSSLELGDSALYFCASSGGTDYEQYFGPGTRLTVT.

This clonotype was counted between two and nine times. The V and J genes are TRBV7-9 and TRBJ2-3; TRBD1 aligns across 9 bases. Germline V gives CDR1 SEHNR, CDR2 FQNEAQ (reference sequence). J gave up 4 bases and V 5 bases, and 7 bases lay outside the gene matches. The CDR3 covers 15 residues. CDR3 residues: CASSLRDRAPDTQYF. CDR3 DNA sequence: TGTGCCAGCAGCCTCCGGGACAGGGCTCCAGATACGCAGTATTTT. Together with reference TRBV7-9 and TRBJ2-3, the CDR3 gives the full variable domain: DTGVSQNPRHKITKRGQNVTFRCDPISEHNRLYWYRQTLGQGPEFLTYFQNEAQLEKSRLLSDRFSAERPKGSFSTLEIQRTEQGDSAMYLCASSLRDRAPDTQYFGPGTRLTVL.